Below, 10 T cell receptor beta chains from the same sample are listed, as sequenced in a study of cytomegalovirus exposure and HLA in healthy donors. Primers included in the PCR were 60 Vbeta and 13 Jbeta primers. TCRdb's table, derived via immunoSEQ multiplex PCR, lists solely in-frame clones and lacks some. Of 76,000 or so clones listed, around 84% were seen once; the top ten hold 8% to 9%. The sample comprised PBMCs. These receptors were taken from a woman aged 40 to 50 in good health and CMV-seropositive.

Here the CDR3 reads CSVGDLAGNTIYF. In nucleotides, the CDR3 is TGCAGCGTCGGGGACTTGGCTGGAAACACCATATATTTT. The chain uses TRBV29-1 and TRBJ1-3; D might be TRBD1 (5 bases). V dropped 6 bases and J dropped 2 bases, with 11 bases sitting between them. The germline V gene has CDR1 SQVTM and CDR2 ANQGSEA. CDR3 length: 13 amino acids.

For the CDR3, the DNA is TGTGCCAGTAGTCCGCAGTTTAACACCGGGGAGCTGTTTTTT. It translates to CASSPQFNTGELFF. This sequence joins TRBV19 and TRBJ2-2; D remains ambiguous. Germline V gives CDR1 LNHDA, CDR2 SQIVND (reference sequence). CDR3 length: 14 amino acids. V was clipped by 5 bases and J by 2 bases, with 9 bases between them.

The chain couples TRBV6-1 to TRBJ2-7; 8 bases agree with TRBD1. This CDR3 region has 17 residues. Germline V CDR1 and CDR2: MNHNS, SASEGT. Trimming at V came to 2 bases and at J to 1 base, leaving 10 bases not matched to a gene. CDR3 nucleotides: TGTGCCAGCAGTGAACACGGACAGGGCAGAGGGTCCTACGAGCAGTACTTC. Translation gives CASSEHGQGRGSYEQYF.

This clone has just a few counts. The chain combines TRBV28 with TRBJ1-2; possibly TRBD1 for D (6 bases). The CDR3 is 13 residues long. V was pared by 4 bases and J by 5 bases, with 11 bases between. Germline CDR1 is MDHEN and CDR2 is SYDVKM. The chain's CDR3 is CASSSHRAYGYTF. DNA of the CDR3: TGTGCCAGCAGTTCACACAGGGCTTATGGCTACACCTTC.

This chain links TRBV6-6 with TRBJ2-1, with a tentative D call TRBD1 (6 bases). CDR3 size: 15 residues. From germline, CDR1 is MNHNY and CDR2 SVGAGI (reference sequence). Trimming took 4 bases from V and 2 from J, leaving 12 bases between them. The CDR3 sequence is CASSSGTSTYNEQFF. In DNA, the CDR3 is TGTGCCAGCAGTTCAGGGACATCAACCTACAATGAGCAGTTCTTC.

CDR3 sequence: CASREIYSNQPQHF. CDR3 DNA: TGTGCCAGCAGGGAGATTTATAGCAATCAGCCCCAGCATTTT. J is TRBJ1-5 and V is TRBV2; D not certain. V was trimmed by 6 bases and J by 0 bases, leaving 9 bases between them. The germline V gene encodes CDR1 SNHLY and CDR2 FYNNEI. The CDR3 spans 14 residues. Looking up the rest from reference TRBV2 and TRBJ1-5 gives the full variable domain: EPEVTQTPSHQVTQMGQEVILRCVPISNHLYFYWYRQILGQKVEFLVSFYNNEISEKSEIFDDQFSVERPDGSNFTLKIRSTKLEDSAMYFCASREIYSNQPQHFGDGTRLSIL.

The chain uses TRBV2 and TRBJ1-5; 11 nucleotides match TRBD1. Per the germline V gene, CDR1 is SNHLY and CDR2 is FYNNEI. The junction had 5 bases not matched to a gene; V was cut back by 6 bases and J by 7 bases. The CDR3 extends over 14 amino acids. The DNA of the CDR3 is TGTGCCAGCAGCGAGCGGACAGGGGGCCAGCCCCAGCATTTT. It specifies CASSERTGGQPQHF. Drawing the rest from reference TRBV2 and TRBJ1-5, the complete variable domain is EPEVTQTPSHQVTQMGQEVILRCVPISNHLYFYWYRQILGQKVEFLVSFYNNEISEKSEIFDDQFSVERPDGSNFTLKIRSTKLEDSAMYFCASSERTGGQPQHFGDGTRLSIL.

V usage is TRBV6-1 and J usage is TRBJ1-2; D perhaps matches TRBD1 (5 bases). Germline values: CDR1 MNHNS, CDR2 SASEGT. Trimming stripped 6 bases from V and 2 bases from J, with 13 bases between. This CDR3 is built from 14 residues. The CDR3 loop reads CASRAIGGNYGYTF. Here the CDR3 DNA reads TGTGCCAGCAGAGCCATCGGGGGGAACTATGGCTACACCTTC.

This sequence joins TRBV30 and TRBJ2-3, with 10 bases fitting TRBD2. CDR3 size: 13 residues. Germline V lookup: CDR1 GTSNPN, CDR2 SVGIG (reference sequence). The J segment lost 6 bases and the V segment lost 5 bases, leaving 5 bases of the junction unmatched. The CDR3 region is CAWDSGGADTQYF. The CDR3, as DNA: TGTGCCTGGGACAGCGGGGGGGCGGATACGCAGTATTTT.

V usage is TRBV20-1 and J usage is TRBJ1-2, with D unclear. V was trimmed by 6 bases and J by 2 bases, leaving 7 bases between them. CDR1 and CDR2 from the germline V gene are DFQATT and SNEGSKA (reference sequence). CDR3 size: 11 residues. The CDR3 is CSASPNYGYTF. As DNA, the CDR3 is TGCAGTGCGAGCCCCAACTATGGCTACACCTTC.